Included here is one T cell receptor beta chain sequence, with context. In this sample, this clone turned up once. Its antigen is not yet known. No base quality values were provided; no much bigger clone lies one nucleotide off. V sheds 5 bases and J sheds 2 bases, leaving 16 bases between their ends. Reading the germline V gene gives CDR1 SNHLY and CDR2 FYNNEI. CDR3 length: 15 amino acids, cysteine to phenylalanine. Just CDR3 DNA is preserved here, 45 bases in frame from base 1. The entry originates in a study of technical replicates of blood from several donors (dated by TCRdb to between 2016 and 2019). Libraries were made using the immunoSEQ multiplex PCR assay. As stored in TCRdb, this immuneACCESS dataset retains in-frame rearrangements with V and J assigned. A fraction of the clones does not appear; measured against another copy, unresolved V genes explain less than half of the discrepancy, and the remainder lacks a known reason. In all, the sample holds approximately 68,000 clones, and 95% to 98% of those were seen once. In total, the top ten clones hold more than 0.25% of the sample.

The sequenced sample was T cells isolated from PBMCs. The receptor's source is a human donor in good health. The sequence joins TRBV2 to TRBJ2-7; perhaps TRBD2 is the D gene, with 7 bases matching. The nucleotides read TGTGCCAGCAGTATAAGGGGGGGAGGCCCCTACGAGCAGTACTTC. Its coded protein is CASSIRGGGPYEQYF.